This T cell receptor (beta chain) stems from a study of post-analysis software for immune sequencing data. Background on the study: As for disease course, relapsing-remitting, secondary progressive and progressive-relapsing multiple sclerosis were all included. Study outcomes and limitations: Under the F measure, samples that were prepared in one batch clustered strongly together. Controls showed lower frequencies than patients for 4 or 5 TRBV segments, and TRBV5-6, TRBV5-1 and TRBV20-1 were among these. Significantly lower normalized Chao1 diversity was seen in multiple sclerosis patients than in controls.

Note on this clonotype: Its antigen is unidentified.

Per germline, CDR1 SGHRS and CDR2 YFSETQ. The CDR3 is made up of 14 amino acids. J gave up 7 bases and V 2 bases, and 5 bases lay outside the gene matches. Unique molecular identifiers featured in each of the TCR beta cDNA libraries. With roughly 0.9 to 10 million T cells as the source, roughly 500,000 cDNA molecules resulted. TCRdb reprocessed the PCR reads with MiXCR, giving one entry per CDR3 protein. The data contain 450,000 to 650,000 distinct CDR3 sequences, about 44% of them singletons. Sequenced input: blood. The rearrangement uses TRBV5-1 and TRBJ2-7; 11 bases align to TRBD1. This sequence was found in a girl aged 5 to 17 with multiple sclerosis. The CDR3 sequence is CASSFGQGAGEQYF. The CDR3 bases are TGCGCCAGCAGCTTCGGACAGGGGGCGGGGGAGCAGTACTTC. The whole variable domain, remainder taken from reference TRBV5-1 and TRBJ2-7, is KAGVTQTPRYLIKTRGQQVTLSCSPISGHRSVSWYQQTPGQGLQFLFEYFSETQRNKGNFPGRFSGRQFSNSRSEMNVSTLELGDSALYLCASSFGQGAGEQYFGPGTRLTVT.